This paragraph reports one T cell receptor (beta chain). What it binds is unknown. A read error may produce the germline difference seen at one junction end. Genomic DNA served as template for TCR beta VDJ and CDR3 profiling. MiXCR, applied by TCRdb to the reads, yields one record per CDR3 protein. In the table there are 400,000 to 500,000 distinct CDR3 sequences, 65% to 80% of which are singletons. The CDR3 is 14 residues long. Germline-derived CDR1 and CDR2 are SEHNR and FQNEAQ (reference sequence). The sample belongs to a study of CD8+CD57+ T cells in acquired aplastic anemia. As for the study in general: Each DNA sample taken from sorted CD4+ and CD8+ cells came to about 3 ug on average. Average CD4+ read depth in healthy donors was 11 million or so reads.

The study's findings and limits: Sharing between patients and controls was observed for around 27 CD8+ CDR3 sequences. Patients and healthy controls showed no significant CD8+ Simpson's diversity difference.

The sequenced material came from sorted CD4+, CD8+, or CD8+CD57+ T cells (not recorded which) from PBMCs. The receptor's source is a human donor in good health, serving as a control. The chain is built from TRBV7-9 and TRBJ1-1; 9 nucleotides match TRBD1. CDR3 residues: CASSLNTGGGETQF. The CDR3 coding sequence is TGTGCCAGCAGCTTAAATACAGGGGGCGGAGAGACCCAGTTT.